Below, one TCR beta chain is given with its context. CDR1 and CDR2 (germline): SQVTM, ANQGSEA. V was trimmed by 5 bases and J by 2 bases, leaving 9 bases between them. The CDR3 is 12 residues long. TCRdb's copy holds only in-frame clones and misses some; the assay was immunoSEQ multiplex PCR. The table shows roughly 500,000 clones, with 70% to 90% occurring only once. The sample comes from a study of blood T cell repertoires in COVID-19. Across the study: Whether acute or convalescent, the COVID-19 samples came from the United States, Italy and Spain.

Cohort allocation depended upon clinical history that participants reported. Each recovered donor of Cohort 3 presented with two negative PCRs, clearance, or symptom resolution. The gene calls are TRBV29-1 and TRBJ1-2; D is unresolved. Sample: PBMCs or T cells enriched from blood (not recorded which). This TCR derives from a woman aged 40 to 50 who had recovered from COVID-19. The CDR3 DNA reads TGCAGCGTTCTAGGTCAGAACTATGGCTACACCTTC. Encoded protein: CSVLGQNYGYTF.